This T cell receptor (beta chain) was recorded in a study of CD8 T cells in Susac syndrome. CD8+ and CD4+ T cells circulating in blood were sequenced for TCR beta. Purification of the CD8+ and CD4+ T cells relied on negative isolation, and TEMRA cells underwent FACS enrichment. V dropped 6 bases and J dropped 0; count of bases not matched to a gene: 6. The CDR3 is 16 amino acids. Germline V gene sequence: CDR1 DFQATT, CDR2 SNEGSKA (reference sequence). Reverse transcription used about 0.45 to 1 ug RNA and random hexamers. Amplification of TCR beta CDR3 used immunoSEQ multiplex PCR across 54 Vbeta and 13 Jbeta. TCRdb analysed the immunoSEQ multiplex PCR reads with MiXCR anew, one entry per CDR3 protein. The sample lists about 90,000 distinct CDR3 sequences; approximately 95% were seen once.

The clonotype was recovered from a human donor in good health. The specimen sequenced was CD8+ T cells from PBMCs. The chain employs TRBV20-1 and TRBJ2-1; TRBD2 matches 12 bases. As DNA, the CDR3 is TGCAGTGCCCGGACTAGCGGGGCCAGCTCCTACAATGAGCAGTTCTTC. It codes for CSARTSGASSYNEQFF.